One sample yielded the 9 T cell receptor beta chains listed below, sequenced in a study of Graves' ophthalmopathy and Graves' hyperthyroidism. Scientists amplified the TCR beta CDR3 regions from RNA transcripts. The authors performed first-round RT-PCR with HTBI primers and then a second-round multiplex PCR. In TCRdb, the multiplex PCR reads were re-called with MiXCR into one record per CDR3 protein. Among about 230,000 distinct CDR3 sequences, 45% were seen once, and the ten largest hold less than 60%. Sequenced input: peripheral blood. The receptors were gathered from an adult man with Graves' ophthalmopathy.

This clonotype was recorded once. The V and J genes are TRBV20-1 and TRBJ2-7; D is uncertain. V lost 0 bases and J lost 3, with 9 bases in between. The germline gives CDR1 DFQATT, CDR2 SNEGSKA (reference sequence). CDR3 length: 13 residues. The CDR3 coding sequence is TGCAGTGCTAGAGATCCCCGCGACTACGAGCAGTACTTC. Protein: CSARDPRDYEQYF.

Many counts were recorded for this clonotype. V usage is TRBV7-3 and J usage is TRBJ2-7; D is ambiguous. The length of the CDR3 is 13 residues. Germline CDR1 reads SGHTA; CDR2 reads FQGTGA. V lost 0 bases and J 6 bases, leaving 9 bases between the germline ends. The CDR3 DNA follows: TGTGCCAGCAGCTTAACTACCCCGGGCGAGCAGTACTTC. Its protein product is CASSLTTPGEQYF.

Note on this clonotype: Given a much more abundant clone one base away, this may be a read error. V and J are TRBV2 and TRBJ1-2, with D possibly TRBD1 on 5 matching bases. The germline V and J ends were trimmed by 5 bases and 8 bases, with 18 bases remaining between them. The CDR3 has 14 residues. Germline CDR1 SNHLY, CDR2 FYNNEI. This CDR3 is CASSHDRLRTGYTF. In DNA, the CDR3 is TGTGCCAGCAGTCACGACAGACTGCGGACGGGCTACACCTTC.

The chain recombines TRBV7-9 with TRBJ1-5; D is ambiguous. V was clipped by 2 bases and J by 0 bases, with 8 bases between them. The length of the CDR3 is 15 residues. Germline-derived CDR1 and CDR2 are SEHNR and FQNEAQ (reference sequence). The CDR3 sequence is CASSLTGNSNQPQHF. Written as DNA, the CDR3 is TGTGCCAGCAGCTTAACCGGAAATAGCAATCAGCCCCAGCATTTT.

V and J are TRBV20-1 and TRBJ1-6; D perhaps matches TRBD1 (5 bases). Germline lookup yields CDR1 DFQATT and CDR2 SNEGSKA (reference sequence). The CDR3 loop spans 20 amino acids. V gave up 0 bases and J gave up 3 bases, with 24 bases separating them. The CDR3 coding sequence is TGCAGTGCTAGAGATGAGGAAACAGGCAAAACTTTAAGCTATAATTCACCCCTCCACTTT. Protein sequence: CSARDEETGKTLSYNSPLHF.

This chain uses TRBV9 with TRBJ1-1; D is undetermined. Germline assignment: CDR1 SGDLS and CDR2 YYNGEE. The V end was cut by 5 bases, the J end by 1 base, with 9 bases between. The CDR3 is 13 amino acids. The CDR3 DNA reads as TGTGCCAGCAGGCAGCCGTCGAACACTGAAGCTTTCTTT. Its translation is CASRQPSNTEAFF.

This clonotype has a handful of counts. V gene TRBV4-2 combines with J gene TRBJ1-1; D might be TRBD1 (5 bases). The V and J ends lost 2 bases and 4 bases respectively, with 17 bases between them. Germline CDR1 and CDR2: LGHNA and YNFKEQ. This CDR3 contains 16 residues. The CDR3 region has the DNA TGTGCCAGCAGCCAACTAATCAGGGAGGGCGGCACTGAAGCTTTCTTT. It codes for CASSQLIREGGTEAFF.

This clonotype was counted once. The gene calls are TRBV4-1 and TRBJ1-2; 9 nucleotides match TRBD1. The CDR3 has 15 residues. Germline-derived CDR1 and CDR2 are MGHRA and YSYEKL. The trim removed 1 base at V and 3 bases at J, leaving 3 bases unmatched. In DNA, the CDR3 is TGCGCCAGCAGCCAAGGACGACAGGGGGACTATGGCTACACCTTC. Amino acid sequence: CASSQGRQGDYGYTF.

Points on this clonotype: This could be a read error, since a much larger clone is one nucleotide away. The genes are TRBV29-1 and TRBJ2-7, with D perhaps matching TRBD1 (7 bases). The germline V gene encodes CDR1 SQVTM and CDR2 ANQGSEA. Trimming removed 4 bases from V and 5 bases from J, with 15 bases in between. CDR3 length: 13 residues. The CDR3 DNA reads TGCAGCGTTGTCGCGGGACAGAGAGACGAGCAGTACTTC. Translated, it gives CSVVAGQRDEQYF.